This T cell receptor (beta chain) stems from a study of OX40 agonist ivuxolimab in advanced cancers. Overall study: Past anti-PD-1, anti-PD-L1 or anti-CTLA-4 therapy was accepted, and 30% to 50% had received some.

The CDR3 has 14 amino acids. Trimming stripped 3 bases from V and 0 bases from J, with 8 bases between. Per the germline V gene, CDR1 is MDHEN and CDR2 is SYDVKM. Assay: immunoSEQ multiplex PCR; the TCRdb copy retains only in-frame clones and omits some. Among some 87,000 clones listed, roughly 91% were seen once. The V call is TRBV28, the J call TRBJ1-2, with unresolved D. The receptor was derived from an adult with an advanced solid tumor such as melanoma, head and neck, liver or kidney cancer. Source: CD4+ or CD8+ T cells sorted from blood, taken in a trial of the OX40 agonist ivuxolimab. CDR3 in DNA: TGTGCCAGCAGTTTGGGGAATACTAACTATGGCTACACCTTC. As protein: CASSLGNTNYGYTF.